Presented here are 7 T cell receptor beta chains from one specimen sequenced in a study of blood T cell repertoires in COVID-19. The assay was immunoSEQ multiplex PCR, and TCRdb's table has in-frame clones only and misses some. The table includes some 50,000 clones, around nine tenths detected once. The sequencing input was peripheral blood. These TCRs come from a human donor in a cohort sampled during active COVID-19.

The V and J genes are TRBV6-5 and TRBJ2-7, with TRBD1 matching 8 bases. CDR1 MNHEY and CDR2 SVGAGI come from the germline V gene. There are 12 residues in the CDR3. J lost 8 bases, V lost 6 bases, and 6 bases had no gene match. CDR3 region: CASSSGQGKQYF. The CDR3 DNA reads as TGTGCCAGCAGCTCCGGACAGGGAAAGCAGTACTTC.

V usage is TRBV27 and J usage is TRBJ1-5, with no clear D. V shed 3 bases and J shed 7 bases, with 10 bases lying between them. The CDR3 sequence is 13 residues long. Germline V lookup: CDR1 MNHEY, CDR2 SMNVEV (reference sequence). The CDR3 loop reads CASSLVGRQPQHF. In DNA, the CDR3 is TGTGCCAGCAGTTTGGTAGGGAGACAGCCCCAGCATTTT.

This rearrangement joins TRBV7-8 to TRBJ1-1, with TRBD1 matching over 9 bases. In germline, CDR1 is SGHVS, CDR2 FQNEAQ. Germline trimming cut 5 bases from V and 5 bases from J; bases unmatched to any gene: 9. The CDR3 runs 15 residues. This CDR3 is CASSLRTGATTEAFF. CDR3 bases: TGTGCCAGCAGCCTCAGGACAGGGGCGACGACTGAAGCTTTCTTT. The full variable domain, completed using reference TRBV7-8 and TRBJ1-1, is GAGVSQSPRYKVAKRGQDVALRCDPISGHVSLFWYQQALGQGPEFLTYFQNEAQLDKSGLPSDRFFAERPEGSVSTLKIQRTQQEDSAVYLCASSLRTGATTEAFFGQGTRLTVV.

The chain employs TRBV2 and TRBJ2-3; TRBD2 matches at 13 bases. Germline V lookup: CDR1 SNHLY, CDR2 FYNNEI. The V gene end was trimmed by 7 bases and the J gene end by 4 bases; junction bases not matched to a gene: 5. This CDR3 region has 15 residues. CDR3 in amino acids: CASMRTSGRSDTQYF. In nucleotides, the CDR3 is TGTGCCAGCATGCGGACTAGCGGGAGATCAGATACGCAGTATTTT.

J is TRBJ2-3 and V is TRBV5-1, with 12 bases lining up with TRBD2. Germline loops: CDR1 SGHRS, CDR2 YFSETQ. Trimming removed 4 bases from V and 0 bases from J; junction bases left unmatched: 6. The CDR3 totals 17 residues. CDR3 DNA: TGCGCCAGCAGCGAGGGGACTAGCGGGCCTAGCACAGATACGCAGTATTTT. Translated: CASSEGTSGPSTDTQYF. The entire variable domain, with the rest obtained from reference TRBV5-1 and TRBJ2-3, is as follows: KAGVTQTPRYLIKTRGQQVTLSCSPISGHRSVSWYQQTPGQGLQFLFEYFSETQRNKGNFPGRFSGRQFSNSRSEMNVSTLELGDSALYLCASSEGTSGPSTDTQYFGPGTRLTVL.

The gene calls are TRBV18 and TRBJ2-1, with TRBD1 identical over 9 bases. Germline V lookup: CDR1 KGHSH, CDR2 LQKENI. The CDR3 covers 12 residues. Trimming cost V 6 bases and J 12 bases; bases outside gene matches: 6. DNA for the CDR3: TGTGCCAGCTCGAAACAGGGGGCGCGGCAGTTCTTC. The encoded protein is CASSKQGARQFF.

This rearrangement joins TRBV6-6 to TRBJ1-1; 9 nucleotides agree with TRBD1. V lost 5 bases and J lost 12; bases outside the gene matches: 7. This CDR3 is built from 12 residues. The germline V gene has CDR1 MNHNY and CDR2 SVGAGI (reference sequence). CDR3 loop: CASSQGQGPSFF. The CDR3 nucleotides are TGTGCCAGCAGTCAAGGACAGGGGCCGTCTTTCTTT.